This TCR beta chain was obtained from a study of Ad26.COV2.S vaccination and SARS-CoV-2 variants. Study conclusions and caveats: Placebo recipients trailed vaccine recipients in spike-specific TCR breadth.

The protocol was immunoSEQ multiplex PCR, while the TCRdb copy is restricted to in-frame clones and leaves out a portion. The repertoire holds fewer than 400,000 clones, with almost 90% as singletons. Losses at the gene ends were 6 bases for V and 7 bases for J; bases not matched to a gene: 2. The CDR3 is 11 amino acids. Notes on this clone: As yet, its antigen is unknown.

Sample treatment: some 19 received Ad26.COV2.S at low or high dose, single or two shots; about 5 received placebo; per-sample allocation not given. The investigators took samples on day 63 after the first vaccine or placebo injection. This clonotype was obtained from a person aged 18-60 years who received the Ad26.COV2.S COVID-19 vaccine or a placebo. The chain joins TRBV12-3 or TRBV12-4 to TRBJ2-7; TRBD1 matches 8 bases. The starting material was peripheral blood, obtained in a trial of Ad26.COV2.S vaccine versus placebo. CDR3 loop: CASRRQGEQYF. The CDR3 DNA is TGTGCCAGCAGGCGACAGGGGGAGCAGTACTTC.